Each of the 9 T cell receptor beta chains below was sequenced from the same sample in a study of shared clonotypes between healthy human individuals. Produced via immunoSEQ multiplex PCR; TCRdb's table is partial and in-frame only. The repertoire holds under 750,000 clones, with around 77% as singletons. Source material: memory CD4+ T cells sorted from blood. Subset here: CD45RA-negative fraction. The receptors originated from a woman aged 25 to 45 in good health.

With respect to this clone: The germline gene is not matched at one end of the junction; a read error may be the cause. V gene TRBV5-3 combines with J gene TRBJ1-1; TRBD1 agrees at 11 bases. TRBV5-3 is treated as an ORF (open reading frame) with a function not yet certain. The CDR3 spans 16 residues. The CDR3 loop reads CASGRDRGFMNTEAFF. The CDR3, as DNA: TGCGCCAGCGGCCGGGACAGGGGGTTTATGAACACTGAAGCTTTCTTT.

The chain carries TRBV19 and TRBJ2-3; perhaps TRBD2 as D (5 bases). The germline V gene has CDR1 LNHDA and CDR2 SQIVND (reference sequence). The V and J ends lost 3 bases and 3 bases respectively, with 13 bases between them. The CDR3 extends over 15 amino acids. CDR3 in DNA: TGTGCCAGTAGTATCAGCGGTCAGAGAACAGATACGCAGTATTTT. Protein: CASSISGQRTDTQYF. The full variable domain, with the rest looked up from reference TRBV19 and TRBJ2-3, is DGGITQSPKYLFRKEGQNVTLSCEQNLNHDAMYWYRQDPGQGLRLIYYSQIVNDFQKGDIAEGYSVSREKKESFPLTVTSAQKNPTAFYLCASSISGQRTDTQYFGPGTRLTVL.

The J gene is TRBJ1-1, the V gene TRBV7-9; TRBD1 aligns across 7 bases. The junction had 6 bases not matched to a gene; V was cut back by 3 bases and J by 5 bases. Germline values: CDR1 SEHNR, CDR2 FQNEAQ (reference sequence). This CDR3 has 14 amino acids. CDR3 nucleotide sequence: TGTGCCAGCAGCTTCCTGAGGGGGCGGACTGAAGCTTTCTTT. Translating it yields CASSFLRGRTEAFF.

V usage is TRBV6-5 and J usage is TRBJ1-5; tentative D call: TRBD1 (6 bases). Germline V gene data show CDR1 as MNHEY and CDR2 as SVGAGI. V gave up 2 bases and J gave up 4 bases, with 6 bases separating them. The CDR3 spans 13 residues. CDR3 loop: CASSYRGNQPQHF. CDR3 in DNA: TGTGCCAGCAGTTACAGGGGGAATCAGCCCCAGCATTTT.

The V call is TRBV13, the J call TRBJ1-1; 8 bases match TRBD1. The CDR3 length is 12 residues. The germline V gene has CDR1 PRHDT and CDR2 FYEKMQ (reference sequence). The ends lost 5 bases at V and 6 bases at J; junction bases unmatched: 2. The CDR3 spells CASSLQGAEAFF. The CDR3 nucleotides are TGTGCCAGCAGCCTACAGGGGGCTGAAGCTTTCTTT. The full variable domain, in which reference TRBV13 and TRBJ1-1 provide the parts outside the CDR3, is AAGVIQSPRHLIKEKRETATLKCYPIPRHDTVYWYQQGPGQDPQFLISFYEKMQSDKGSIPDRFSAQQFSDYHSELNMSSLELGDSALYFCASSLQGAEAFFGQGTRLTVV.

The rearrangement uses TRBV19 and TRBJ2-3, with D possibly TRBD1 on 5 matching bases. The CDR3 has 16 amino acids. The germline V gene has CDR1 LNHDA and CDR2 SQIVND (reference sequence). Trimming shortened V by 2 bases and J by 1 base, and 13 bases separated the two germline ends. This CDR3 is CASSIKGFTGTDTQYF. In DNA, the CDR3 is TGTGCCAGTAGTATAAAGGGGTTTACGGGCACAGATACGCAGTATTTT. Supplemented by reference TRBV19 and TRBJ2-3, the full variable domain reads DGGITQSPKYLFRKEGQNVTLSCEQNLNHDAMYWYRQDPGQGLRLIYYSQIVNDFQKGDIAEGYSVSREKKESFPLTVTSAQKNPTAFYLCASSIKGFTGTDTQYFGPGTRLTVL.

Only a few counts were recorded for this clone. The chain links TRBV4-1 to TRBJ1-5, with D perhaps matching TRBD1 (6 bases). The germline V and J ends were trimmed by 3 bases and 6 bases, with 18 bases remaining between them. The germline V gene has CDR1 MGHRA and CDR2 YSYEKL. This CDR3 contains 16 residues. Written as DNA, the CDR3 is TGCGCCAGCAGCCAGGTAACAGGGCCGGGCGGTCAGCCCCAGCATTTT. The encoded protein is CASSQVTGPGGQPQHF.

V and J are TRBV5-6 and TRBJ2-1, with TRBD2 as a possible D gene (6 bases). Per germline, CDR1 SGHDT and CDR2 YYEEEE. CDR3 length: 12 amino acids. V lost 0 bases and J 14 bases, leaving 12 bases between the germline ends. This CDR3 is CASSLAGTREFF. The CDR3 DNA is TGTGCCAGCAGCTTGGCCGGGACTCGAGAGTTCTTC.

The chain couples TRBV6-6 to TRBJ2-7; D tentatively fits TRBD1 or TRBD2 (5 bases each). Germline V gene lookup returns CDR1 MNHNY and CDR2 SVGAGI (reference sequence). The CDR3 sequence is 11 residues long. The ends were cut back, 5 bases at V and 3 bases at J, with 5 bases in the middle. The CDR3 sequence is CASSGGYEQYF. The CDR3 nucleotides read TGTGCCAGCAGTGGGGGCTACGAGCAGTACTTC.